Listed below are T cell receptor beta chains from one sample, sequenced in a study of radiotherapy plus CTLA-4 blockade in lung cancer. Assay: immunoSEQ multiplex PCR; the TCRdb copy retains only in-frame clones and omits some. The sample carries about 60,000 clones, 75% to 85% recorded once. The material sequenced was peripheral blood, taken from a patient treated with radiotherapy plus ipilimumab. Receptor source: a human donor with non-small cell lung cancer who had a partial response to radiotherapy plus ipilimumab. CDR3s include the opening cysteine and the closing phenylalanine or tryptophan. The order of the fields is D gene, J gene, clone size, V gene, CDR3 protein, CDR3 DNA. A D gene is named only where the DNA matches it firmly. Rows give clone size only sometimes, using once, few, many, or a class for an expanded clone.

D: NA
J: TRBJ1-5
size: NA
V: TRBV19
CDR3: CASMGPGYSNQPQHF
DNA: TGTGCCAGTATGGGGCCGGGTTATAGCAATCAGCCCCAGCATTTT

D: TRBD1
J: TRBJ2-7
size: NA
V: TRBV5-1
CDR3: CASSWTGANYEQYF
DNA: TGCGCCAGCAGCTGGACAGGGGCCAACTACGAGCAGTACTTC

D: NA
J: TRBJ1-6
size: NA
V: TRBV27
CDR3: CAVGGTTYNSPLHF
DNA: TGTGCCGTGGGGGGAACCACCTATAATTCACCCCTCCACTTT

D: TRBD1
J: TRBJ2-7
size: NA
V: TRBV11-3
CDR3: CASSQRTGDEQYF
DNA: TGTGCCAGCAGCCAACGGACAGGGGACGAGCAGTACTTC

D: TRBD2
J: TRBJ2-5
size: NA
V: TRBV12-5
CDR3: CASGREGLGTQYF
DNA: TGTGCTAGTGGCCGGGAGGGCCTGGGGACCCAGTACTTC

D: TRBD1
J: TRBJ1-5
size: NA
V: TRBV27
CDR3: CASSFAGTGLHQPQHF
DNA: TGTGCCAGCAGTTTCGCCGGGACAGGGTTGCATCAGCCCCAGCATTTT

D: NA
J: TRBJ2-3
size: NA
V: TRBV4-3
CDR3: CASSQGTLILTDTQYF
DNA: TGCGCCAGCAGCCAGGGGACTTTAATACTCACAGATACGCAGTATTTT

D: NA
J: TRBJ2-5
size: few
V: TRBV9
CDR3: CASSDPGETQYF
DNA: TGTGCCAGCAGCGATCCGGGGGAGACCCAGTACTTC

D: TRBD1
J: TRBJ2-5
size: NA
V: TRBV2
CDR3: CASEPGGETQYF
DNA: TGTGCCAGCGAGCCAGGGGGAGAGACCCAGTACTTC

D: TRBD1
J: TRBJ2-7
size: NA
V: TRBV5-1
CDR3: CASSLVTGGSYEQYF
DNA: TGCGCCAGCAGCTTGGTTACAGGGGGATCCTACGAGCAGTACTTC

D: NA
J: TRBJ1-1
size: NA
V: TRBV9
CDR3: CASSAQGFSEAFF
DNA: TGTGCCAGCAGCGCCCAGGGTTTTTCTGAAGCTTTCTTT

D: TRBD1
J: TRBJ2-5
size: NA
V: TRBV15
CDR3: CATSTDREETQYF
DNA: TGTGCCACCAGCACCGACAGGGAGGAGACCCAGTACTTC

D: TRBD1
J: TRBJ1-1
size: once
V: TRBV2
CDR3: CASGKTGQRTEAFF
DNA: TGTGCCAGCGGTAAGACAGGGCAGAGGACTGAAGCTTTCTTT

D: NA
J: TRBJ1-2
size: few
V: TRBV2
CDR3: CASSEARPGGWGYTF
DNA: TGTGCCAGCAGTGAAGCGCGGCCGGGAGGCTGGGGCTACACCTTC

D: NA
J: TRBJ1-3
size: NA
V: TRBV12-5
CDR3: CASGLNTIYF
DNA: TGTGCTAGTGGCCTAAACACCATATATTTT

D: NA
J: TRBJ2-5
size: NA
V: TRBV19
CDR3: CASSIVWGETQYF
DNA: TGTGCCAGTAGTATAGTGTGGGGCGAGACCCAGTACTTC

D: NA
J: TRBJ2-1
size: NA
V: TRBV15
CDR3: CATSKPVDNEQFF
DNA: TGTGCCACCAGCAAGCCGGTAGACAATGAGCAGTTCTTC

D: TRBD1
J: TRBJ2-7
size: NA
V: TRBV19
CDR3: CASSSPGTVLYEQYF
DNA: TGTGCCAGTAGCTCACCCGGGACAGTTCTGTACGAGCAGTACTTC

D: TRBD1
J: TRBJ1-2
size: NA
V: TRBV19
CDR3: CASSYGTGTNYGYTF
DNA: TGTGCCAGTAGTTACGGGACAGGGACCAACTATGGCTACACCTTC

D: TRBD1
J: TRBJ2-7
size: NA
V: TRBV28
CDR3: CASSPPTGTGPYEQYF
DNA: TGTGCCAGCAGTCCTCCGACCGGGACAGGGCCCTACGAGCAGTACTTC

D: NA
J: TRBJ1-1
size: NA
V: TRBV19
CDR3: CASTPDRFNTEAFF
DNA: TGTGCCAGTACCCCGGACAGATTCAACACTGAAGCTTTCTTT

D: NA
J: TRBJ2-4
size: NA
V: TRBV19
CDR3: CASVDGELAKNIQYF
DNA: TGTGCCAGCGTGGACGGGGAGTTAGCCAAAAACATTCAGTACTTC